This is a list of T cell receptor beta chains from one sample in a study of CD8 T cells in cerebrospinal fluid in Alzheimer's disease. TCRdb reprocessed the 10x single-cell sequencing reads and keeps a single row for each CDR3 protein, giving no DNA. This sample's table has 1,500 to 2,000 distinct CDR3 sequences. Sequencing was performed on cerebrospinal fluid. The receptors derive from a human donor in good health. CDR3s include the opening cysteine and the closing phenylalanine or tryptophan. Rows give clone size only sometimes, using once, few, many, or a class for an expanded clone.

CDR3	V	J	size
CASSWGTGTYEQYF	TRBV27	TRBJ2-7	medium-sized
CASSSLRRPSTDTQYF	TRBV7-9	TRBJ2-3	medium-sized
CSAMWGSVGQPQHF	TRBV20-1	TRBJ1-5	medium-sized
CASSPPTRTSAETQYF	TRBV18	TRBJ2-5	large
CASMPVLADKNIQYF	TRBV2	TRBJ2-4	medium-sized
CASSIRADRNQPQHF	TRBV19	TRBJ1-5	medium-sized
CSVGTGDYGYTF	TRBV29-1	TRBJ1-2	medium-sized
CASSLSQGLYEQYF	TRBV11-2	TRBJ2-7	medium-sized
CASSSPRDRASEQYF	TRBV12-3/TRBV12-4	TRBJ2-7	medium-sized
CASSGTEFNQPQHF	TRBV2	TRBJ1-5	medium-sized
CASSRTGAVLDEQFF	TRBV18	TRBJ2-1	medium-sized
CASSLWLADQETQYF	TRBV11-2	TRBJ2-5	medium-sized
CASSLMGNQPQHF	TRBV12-3/TRBV12-4	TRBJ1-5	.
CASSPYYSTDTQYF	TRBV7-2	TRBJ2-3	medium-sized
CSATSGVGELFF	TRBV20-1	TRBJ2-2	medium-sized
CSARDVDSNNEQFF	TRBV20-1	TRBJ2-1	medium-sized
CASSVGFSENTEAFF	TRBV9	TRBJ1-1	medium-sized
CSARGPSTYEQYF	TRBV20-1	TRBJ2-7	large
CASSSGQGAYEQYF	TRBV6-6	TRBJ2-7	medium-sized
CASSTWVNTEAFF	TRBV9	TRBJ1-1	medium-sized
CATSDWTGLNEQFF	TRBV24-1	TRBJ2-1	medium-sized
CASRRGEETQYF	TRBV12-3/TRBV12-4	TRBJ2-5	medium-sized
CASSYSTEQGREQYF	TRBV6-5	TRBJ2-7	medium-sized
CATSDPSSAGGLDEQFF	TRBV24-1	TRBJ2-1	large
CASSLFRGPVGDTEAFF	TRBV28	TRBJ1-1	large
CASSGLAGGQLEGETQYF	TRBV10-2	TRBJ2-5	medium-sized
CASSPPPGRGEPDTQYF	TRBV10-1	TRBJ2-3	large